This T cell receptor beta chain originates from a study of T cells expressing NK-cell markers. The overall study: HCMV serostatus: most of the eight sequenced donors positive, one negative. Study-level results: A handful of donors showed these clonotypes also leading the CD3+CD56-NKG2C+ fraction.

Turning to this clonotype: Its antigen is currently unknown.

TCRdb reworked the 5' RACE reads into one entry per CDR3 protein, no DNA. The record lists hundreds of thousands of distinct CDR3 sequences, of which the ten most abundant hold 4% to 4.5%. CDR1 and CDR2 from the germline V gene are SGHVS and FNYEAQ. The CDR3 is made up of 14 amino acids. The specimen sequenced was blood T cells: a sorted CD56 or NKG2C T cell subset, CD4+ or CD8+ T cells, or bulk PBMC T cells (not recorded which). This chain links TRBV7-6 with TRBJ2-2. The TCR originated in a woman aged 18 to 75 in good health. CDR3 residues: CASSPGRLTGELFF. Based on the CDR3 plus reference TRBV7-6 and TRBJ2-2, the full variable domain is GAGVSQSPRYKVTKRGQDVALRCDPISGHVSLYWYRQALGQGPEFLTYFNYEAQQDKSGLPNDRFSAERPEGSISTLTIQRTEQRDSAMYRCASSPGRLTGELFFGEGSRLTVL.